The 8 T cell receptor beta chains given below trace back to one sample, sequenced in a study of blood T cell repertoires in COVID-19. The assay was immunoSEQ multiplex PCR, and TCRdb's table has in-frame clones only and misses some. Counted here are some 240,000 clones, 75% to 85% occurring once; the ten biggest clones make up approximately 10%. Sample: peripheral blood. The receptors originated from a man aged 45-65 years with active or convalescent COVID-19.

This clone came up once. V gene TRBV10-3 combines with J gene TRBJ1-2; 11 nucleotides align to TRBD1. Germline V gives CDR1 ENHRY, CDR2 SYGVKD. The CDR3 loop spans 15 amino acids. Trimming removed 5 bases from V and 3 bases from J; junction bases left unmatched: 5. This CDR3 is CAISTRDRGDYGYTF. CDR3 nucleotides: TGTGCCATCAGTACCCGGGACAGGGGGGACTATGGCTACACCTTC.

J is TRBJ2-5 and V is TRBV5-1; 13 nucleotides match TRBD2. CDR3 size: 18 residues. Trimming took 4 bases from V and 1 from J; bases not matched to a gene: 10. CDR1 and CDR2 from the germline V gene are SGHRS and YFSETQ. The CDR3 DNA reads as TGCGCCAGCAGCAAAGGCCGGACTAGCGGGAGACCCCAAGAGACCCAGTACTTC. Translation: CASSKGRTSGRPQETQYF.

V and J are TRBV9 and TRBJ2-5, with 10 bases identical to TRBD1. This CDR3 has 15 residues. CDR1 SGDLS and CDR2 YYNGEE come from the germline V gene. The ends lost 3 bases at V and 4 bases at J; junction bases unmatched: 6. As DNA, the CDR3 is TGTGCCAGCAGCGAGTCCGGGACAGGGGTAGAGACCCAGTACTTC. Protein sequence: CASSESGTGVETQYF.

The chain employs TRBV3-1 (or the pseudogene TRBV3-2) and TRBJ2-7; the match to TRBD2 covers 10 bases. The CDR3 covers 19 residues. CDR1 and CDR2 (germline): LGHDT, YNNKEL (reference sequence). The J segment lost 2 bases and the V segment lost 4 bases, leaving 17 bases of the junction unmatched. The CDR3 nucleotides read TGTGCCAGCAGCCCTTTAGCGGGAGGCCCTGAAACCCCCCCCTACGAGCAGTACTTC. Amino acids: CASSPLAGGPETPPYEQYF.

V is TRBV7-2 and J is TRBJ1-2; a weak D match, TRBD1 (6 bases). The V end lost 4 bases, the J end lost 8 bases, and 14 bases lay between the germline ends. The length of the CDR3 is 13 residues. Germline values: CDR1 SGHTA, CDR2 FQGNSA. CDR3 sequence (DNA): TGTGCCAGCAGCTCCACAGGGTTGGGCGGCTACACCTTC. It specifies CASSSTGLGGYTF.

This clone was picked up one time. This chain uses TRBV10-3 with TRBJ1-1; tentative D call: TRBD1 (6 bases). The CDR3 totals 13 residues. V dropped 6 bases and J dropped 0 bases, with 8 bases sitting between them. Germline V lookup: CDR1 ENHRY, CDR2 SYGVKD. CDR3 nucleotides: TGTGCCATCAGACAGGGAATGAACACTGAAGCTTTCTTT. It encodes CAIRQGMNTEAFF.

The rearrangement links TRBV4-3 to TRBJ2-5, with D tentatively TRBD1 (6 bases). V dropped 1 base and J dropped 1 base, with 13 bases sitting between them. The CDR3 totals 16 residues. Germline CDR1 LGHNA, CDR2 YSLEER. The CDR3 loop reads CASSQAYGTFQETQYF. The CDR3 region has the DNA TGCGCCAGCAGCCAAGCCTACGGGACATTCCAAGAGACCCAGTACTTC.

This chain joins TRBV6-6 and TRBJ1-1; 8 nucleotides match TRBD1. Germline CDR1 and CDR2: MNHNY and SVGAGI (reference sequence). The CDR3 sequence is 15 residues long. Trimming at V came to 5 bases and at J to 0 bases, leaving 5 bases not matched to a gene. DNA of the CDR3: TGTGCCAGCAGTCCCGACAGGGGTCTGAACACTGAAGCTTTCTTT. It encodes CASSPDRGLNTEAFF.